The sequence of this T cell receptor (beta chain) was determined in a study of regulatory T cells in long-lasting Graves disease. Study in general: For a period under 3 months, newly diagnosed Graves' patients had taken antithyroid drugs.

Combining iRepertoire HTBI primers with Arm-PCR of CDR3 regions, the authors built TCR beta libraries. TCRdb reprocessed the multiplex PCR reads with MiXCR, giving one entry per CDR3 protein. The table records roughly 350,000 distinct CDR3 sequences, around 15% of them present only once. This sample's time point: newly diagnosed GD, antithyroid drugs for less than 3 months. PBMCs were the source of the RNA used for TCR sequencing. Comments on this clonotype: A much larger clone differs from this one at a single base, so this may be a read error.

This CDR3 has 17 residues. The germline V gene has CDR1 DFQATT and CDR2 SNEGSKA (reference sequence). This sample also appeared in a second study, on T cells in Graves' hyperthyroidism and ophthalmopathy.

The rearrangement uses TRBV20-1 and TRBJ2-1; 10 bases fit TRBD2. The DNA end is more similar to TRBJ2-7, so the J call may be wrong. This clonotype was sampled from a woman aged 18 to 35 with Graves disease. The sample here was peripheral blood mononuclear cells (PBMCs), taken at new diagnosis, from a patient treated with antithyroid drugs. DNA for the CDR3: TGCAGTGCTAGTTTGCTAGCGGGAGTTAGCTCCTACAATGAGCAGTACTTC. Translating it yields CSASLLAGVSSYNEQYF.